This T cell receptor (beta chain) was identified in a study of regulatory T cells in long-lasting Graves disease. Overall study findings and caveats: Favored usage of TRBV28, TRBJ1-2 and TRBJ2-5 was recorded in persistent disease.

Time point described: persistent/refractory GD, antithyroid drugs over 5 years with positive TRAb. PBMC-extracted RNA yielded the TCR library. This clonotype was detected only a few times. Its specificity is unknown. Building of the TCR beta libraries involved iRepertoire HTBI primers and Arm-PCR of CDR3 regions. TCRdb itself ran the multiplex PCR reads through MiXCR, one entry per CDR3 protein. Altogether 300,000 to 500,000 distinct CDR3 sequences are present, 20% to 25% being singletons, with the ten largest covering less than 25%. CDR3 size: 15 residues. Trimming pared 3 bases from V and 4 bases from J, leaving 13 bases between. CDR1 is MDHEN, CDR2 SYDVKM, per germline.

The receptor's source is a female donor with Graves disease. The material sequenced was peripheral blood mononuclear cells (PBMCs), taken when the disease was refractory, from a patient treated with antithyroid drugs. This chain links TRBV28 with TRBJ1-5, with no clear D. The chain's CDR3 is CASSLPDSRNQPQHF. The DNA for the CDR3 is TGTGCCAGCAGTTTGCCAGACTCGAGGAATCAGCCCCAGCATTTT. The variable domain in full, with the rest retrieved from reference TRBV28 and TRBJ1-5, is DVKVTQSSRYLVKRTGEKVFLECVQDMDHENMFWYRQDPGLGLRLIYFSYDVKMKEKGDIPEGYSVSREKKERFSLILESASTNQTSMYLCASSLPDSRNQPQHFGDGTRLSIL.